This T cell receptor beta chain was profiled in a study of blood T cell repertoires in COVID-19. The assay was immunoSEQ multiplex PCR, and TCRdb's table has in-frame clones only and misses some. Of 200,000 to 250,000 clones listed, about 80% are singletons. V trimming: 1 base; J trimming: 10 bases; junction bases outside the gene matches: 9. Looked up from germline, CDR1 is KGHDR and CDR2 is SFDVKD. The CDR3 is 15 residues long. The sample taken for sequencing was PBMCs or T cells enriched from blood (not recorded which). This sequence was found in a man aged 40-55 years who had recovered from COVID-19. This sequence joins TRBV24-1 and TRBJ2-1, with 7 bases lining up with TRBD1. CDR3 region: CATSDFRLQGNEQFF. The CDR3 DNA reads as TGTGCCACCAGTGATTTCAGGTTACAGGGGAACGAGCAGTTCTTC.